The next 11 T cell receptor beta chains were all read from a single sample in a study of shared T cell receptors in the human thymus. The assay was immunoSEQ multiplex PCR, and TCRdb's table has in-frame clones only and misses some. The sample lists 700,000 or so clones; 75% to 90% were seen once. This same sample was also part of a study on human thymus T cells.

Sequencing was done on a sample of thymocytes. The receptor set was obtained from a girl under three years old with a congenital heart defect.

The chain is built from TRBV28 and TRBJ1-1; the D gene is possibly TRBD1 (5 bases). The V end lost 6 bases, the J end lost 2 bases, and 22 bases lay between the germline ends. There are 17 residues in the CDR3. In germline, CDR1 is MDHEN, CDR2 SYDVKM. CDR3 loop: CASSKAIGAPPNTEAFF. The CDR3 nucleotides read TGTGCCAGCAGCAAAGCAATTGGGGCGCCCCCCAACACTGAAGCTTTCTTT.

The chain combines TRBV5-4 with TRBJ1-1; no clear D. Germline loops: CDR1 SGHNT, CDR2 YYREEE (reference sequence). The CDR3 runs 14 residues. The V and J ends lost 5 bases and 3 bases respectively, with 14 bases between them. CDR3 DNA: TGTGCCAGCAGGACTGACGGGAGGGACACTGAAGCTTTCTTT. Residues: CASRTDGRDTEAFF.

This chain connects TRBV9 to TRBJ1-2, with D tentatively TRBD1 (6 bases). V lost 4 bases, J lost 5 bases, and 21 bases lay in between. Germline V CDR1 and CDR2: SGDLS, YYNGEE. This CDR3 is 16 amino acids long. The CDR3 is CASSTSGRGAAYGYTF. In nucleotides, the CDR3 is TGTGCCAGCAGCACTAGCGGGCGGGGGGCCGCTTATGGCTACACCTTC.

This clone was counted between two and nine times. The CDR3: CASSWAVTATNEKLFF. CDR3 coding DNA: TGCGCCAGCAGCTGGGCCGTTACAGCAACTAATGAAAAACTGTTTTTT. The J gene is TRBJ1-4, the V gene TRBV5-1; the D is unclear. The CDR3 covers 16 residues. The V gene lost 3 bases and the J gene lost 0 bases, with 12 bases spanning the gap. Per germline, CDR1 SGHRS and CDR2 YFSETQ.

This clone was seen only once. The same CDR3 can be traced to other DNA sequences in this sample. The V gene is TRBV27, the J gene TRBJ2-3, with 9 bases that match TRBD1. The V and J ends lost 6 bases and 3 bases, in that order; junction bases with no gene match: 1. The CDR3 is 13 amino acids. The V gene's germline CDR1 is MNHEY and CDR2 SMNVEV (reference sequence). The CDR3 here is CASRDRGTDTQYF. CDR3 sequence (DNA): TGTGCCAGCAGAGACAGGGGGACAGATACGCAGTATTTT.

The rearrangement links TRBV27 to TRBJ2-1, with 8 bases fitting TRBD1. This CDR3 comprises 17 residues. The germline CDR1 and CDR2 sequences are MNHEY and SMNVEV (reference sequence). The V gene end was trimmed by 8 bases and the J gene end by 3 bases; junction bases not matched to a gene: 15. The CDR3 DNA reads as TGTGCCAGCCGCTTAGGGTCGGCAGGGGGCTTCTACAATGAGCAGTTCTTC. Amino acid sequence: CASRLGSAGGFYNEQFF.

The chain is built from TRBV11-2 and TRBJ2-1; 15 bases fit TRBD2. The CDR3 extends over 16 amino acids. CDR1 is SGHAT and CDR2 is FQNNGV in the germline V gene. V lost 5 bases, J lost 10 bases, and 9 bases stayed unmatched. The CDR3 DNA reads TGTGCCAGCAGCCATGGGGGACTAGCGGGGGGTGGAGAGCAGTTCTTC. Translated: CASSHGGLAGGGEQFF.

The rearrangement links TRBV19 to TRBJ1-5, with 8 bases matching TRBD1. CDR3 length: 16 amino acids. From germline, CDR1 is LNHDA and CDR2 SQIVND (reference sequence). V lost 4 bases to trimming and J lost 7 bases; unmatched junction nucleotides: 12. The CDR3 coding sequence is TGTGCCAGTAGTACAGGGGGCGCGGGCGGCGGGCAGCCCCAGCATTTT. This codes for CASSTGGAGGGQPQHF. Drawing the rest from reference TRBV19 and TRBJ1-5, the complete variable domain is DGGITQSPKYLFRKEGQNVTLSCEQNLNHDAMYWYRQDPGQGLRLIYYSQIVNDFQKGDIAEGYSVSREKKESFPLTVTSAQKNPTAFYLCASSTGGAGGGQPQHFGDGTRLSIL.

The rearrangement uses TRBV7-9 and TRBJ1-5; the D gene is possibly TRBD1 (5 bases). Per germline, CDR1 SEHNR and CDR2 FQNEAQ (reference sequence). V lost 0 bases, J lost 0 bases, and 9 bases lay in between. The CDR3 consists of 16 residues. In nucleotides, the CDR3 is TGTGCCAGCAGCTTAGCGCGCAGGGATAGCAATCAGCCCCAGCATTTT. Protein sequence: CASSLARRDSNQPQHF.

This chain uses TRBV2 with TRBJ2-7; tentative D call: TRBD1 (6 bases). This CDR3 comprises 12 residues. Trimming pared 8 bases from V and 4 bases from J, leaving 12 bases between. Germline V gene data show CDR1 as SNHLY and CDR2 as FYNNEI. CDR3 sequence reads: CASGQRGYEQYF. The CDR3 region has the DNA TGTGCCAGCGGACAGAGGGGGTACGAGCAGTACTTC.

Written as DNA, the CDR3 is TGCGCCAGCAGCCACTTGACGGGACTGCCATCCTACGAGCAGTACTTC. Protein: CASSHLTGLPSYEQYF. This chain links TRBV4-1 with TRBJ2-5, with D perhaps matching TRBD2 (6 bases). The DNA end favors TRBJ2-7, so the J call may be wrong. CDR1 is MGHRA, CDR2 YSYEKL, per germline. The CDR3 has 16 amino acids.